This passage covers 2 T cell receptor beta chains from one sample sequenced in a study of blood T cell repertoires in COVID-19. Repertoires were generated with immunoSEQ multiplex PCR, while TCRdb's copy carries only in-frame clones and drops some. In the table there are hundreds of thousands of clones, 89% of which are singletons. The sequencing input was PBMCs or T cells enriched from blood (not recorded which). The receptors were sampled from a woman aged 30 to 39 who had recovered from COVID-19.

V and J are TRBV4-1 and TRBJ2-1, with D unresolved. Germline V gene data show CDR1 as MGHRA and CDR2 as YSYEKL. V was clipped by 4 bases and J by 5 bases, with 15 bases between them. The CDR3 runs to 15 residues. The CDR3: CASSRGPSRNNEQFF. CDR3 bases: TGCGCCAGCAGCCGAGGCCCTTCGAGGAACAATGAGCAGTTCTTC.

The CDR3, as DNA: TGTGCCAGCAGCCCTGGTGGGTTGGAGTCCCAGCATTTT. This sequence encodes CASSPGGLESQHF. The gene calls are TRBV5-8 and TRBJ1-5; no reliable D call. Germline CDR1 is SGHTS and CDR2 is YDEGEE. Trimming pared 4 bases from V and 11 bases from J, leaving 16 bases between. The CDR3 extends over 13 amino acids.